The sequence of this TCR beta chain was determined in a study of tumor-infiltrating lymphocytes in primary liver carcinoma. In its sample, this clonotype was seen a few times. From unsorted bulk tissue weighing roughly 18-30 mg, DNA and RNA were co-extracted. The germline V gene has CDR1 SNHLY and CDR2 FYNNEI. The CDR3 length is 16 residues. J lost 4 bases, V lost 4 bases, and 8 bases had no gene match. Making TCR beta cDNA involved approximately 520 ng total RNA and a constant-region primer. Construction of TCR beta libraries relied on three successive nested multiplex PCR rounds employing slightly modified ARM-PCR. Running 10 cycles apiece, the first two PCR rounds relied on TRBV1-TRBV30 forward primers together with a C-beta reverse primer. Via MiXCR, TCRdb re-called the multiplex PCR reads, giving one row per CDR3 protein. The sample shows 80,000 or so distinct CDR3 sequences, about 70% of them seen only once.

The rearrangement links TRBV2 to TRBJ1-5; TRBD1 matches 9 bases. The sample was liver tumor tissue from sampling region 4. The sample's subset: tumor region T4, right-lateral pole. This clonotype originated in an older woman with primary liver carcinoma and hepatitis B virus infection. CDR3 sequence (DNA): TGTGCCAGCAGTGGACAGGGGGGACGGCTAAATCAGCCCCAGCATTTT. Encoded protein: CASSGQGGRLNQPQHF.